This T cell receptor beta chain was captured in a study of CD8 T cells in ankylosing spondylitis. Study-wide findings and caveats: A subset of motif variants has previously been described in the synovial fluid and blood of reactive arthritis. Reportedly, disease-linked clones are significantly enriched in ankylosing spondylitis patients' matched synovial fluid.

On this clonotype: Its specificity is not known.

TCR beta libraries were made by quantitative 5'-RACE with molecular barcodes. TCRdb redid the calling of the 5' RACE reads with MiXCR, one entry per CDR3 protein. The sample yields a few hundred thousand distinct CDR3 sequences, 8% to 11% seen once. This CDR3 is built from 15 residues. Germline lookup yields CDR1 DFQATT and CDR2 SNEGSKA (reference sequence). The V end was cut by 0 bases, the J end by 2 bases, with 12 bases between. The clonotype comes from a male donor with ankylosing spondylitis or in good health (not recorded which). The rearrangement uses TRBV20-1 and TRBJ2-3; D is possibly TRBD1 (6 bases). Sequencing input: blood, either unsorted or a sorted T cell fraction (not recorded which). The CDR3: CSARDMRQATDTQYF. DNA of the CDR3: TGCAGTGCTAGAGATATGCGACAGGCCACAGATACGCAGTATTTT.